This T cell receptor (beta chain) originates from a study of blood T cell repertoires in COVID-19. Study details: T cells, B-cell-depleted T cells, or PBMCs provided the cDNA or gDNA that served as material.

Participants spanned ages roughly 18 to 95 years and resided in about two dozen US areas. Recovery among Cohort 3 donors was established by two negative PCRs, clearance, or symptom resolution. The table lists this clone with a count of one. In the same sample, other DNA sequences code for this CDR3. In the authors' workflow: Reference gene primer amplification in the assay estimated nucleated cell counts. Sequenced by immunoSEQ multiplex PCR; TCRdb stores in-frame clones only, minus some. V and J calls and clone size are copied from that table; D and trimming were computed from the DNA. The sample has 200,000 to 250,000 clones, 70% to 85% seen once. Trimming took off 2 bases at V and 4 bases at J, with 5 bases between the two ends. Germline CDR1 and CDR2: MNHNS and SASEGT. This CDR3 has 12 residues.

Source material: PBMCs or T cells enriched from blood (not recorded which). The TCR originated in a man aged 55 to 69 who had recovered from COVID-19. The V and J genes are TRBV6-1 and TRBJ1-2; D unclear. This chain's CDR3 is CASSETGYGYTF. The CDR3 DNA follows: TGTGCCAGCAGTGAAACGGGCTATGGCTACACCTTC.